The subject of this entry is one TCR beta chain. There is no known antigen for this receptor. The record has no base qualities; no much larger clone is one base away. Library preparation was by the immunoSEQ multiplex PCR assay. TCRdb took this table from immuneACCESS and kept in-frame rearrangements with V and J called. Such tables lack part of the clones; where checked against another copy, unresolved V genes explain under half of the gap, and the rest is unexplained. Here the sample has over 80,000 clones; about 85% occur a single time. The ten largest clonotypes hold roughly 19% of the sample. The data are from a study of control samples from healthy donors and cancer patients (TCRdb year 2020). Based on the germline V gene, the CDR1 and CDR2 sequences are SGDLS and YYNGEE. Spanning cysteine to phenylalanine, the CDR3 consists of 16 amino acids. The retained sequence is limited to the CDR3, 48 bases, with the frame set at the first base. Trimming takes 0 bases from V and 0 bases from J, and the germline ends sit 10 bases apart.

Specimen: blood. The rearranged segments are TRBV9 and TRBJ1-3, with the identity of the D gene unclear. This clonotype was obtained from a man aged 25 to 40 in good health. The DNA sequence is given as TGTGCCAGCAGCGTAGCTGGTACTGACTCTGGAAACACCATATATTTT. The encoded protein is CASSVAGTDSGNTIYF.